The 29 T cell receptor beta chains reported below all come from one sample, sequenced in a study of PD-1 blockade in classical Hodgkin lymphoma. TCRdb's table, derived via immunoSEQ multiplex PCR, lists solely in-frame clones and lacks some. The table has tens of thousands of clones, 90% to 95% seen once. Time point indicated: newly diagnosed, previously untreated cHL patient sample. With magnetic negative selection, CD4+ T cells were purified from PBMCs that had been thawed. Material: CD4+ T cells from blood. The source of these receptors is a human donor with classical Hodgkin lymphoma.

The V and J genes are TRBV6-5 and TRBJ1-5, with D hard to call. There are 9 residues in the CDR3. Deletions cut 8 bases from V and 10 bases from J, with 6 bases between. In germline, CDR1 is MNHEY, CDR2 SVGAGI. CDR3 region: CASGQPQHF. Here the CDR3 DNA reads TGTGCCAGCGGTCAACCCCAGCATTTT.

This clone has more than one count but fewer than ten. The rearrangement joins TRBV15 to TRBJ1-4; maybe TRBD1 (5 bases). CDR3 length equals 14 residues. Germline CDR1 and CDR2: LNHNV and YYDKDF (reference sequence). Trimming shortened V by 2 bases and J by 8 bases, and 12 bases separated the two germline ends. The chain's CDR3 is CATSRTGPLEKLFF. CDR3 coding DNA: TGTGCCACCAGCAGAACAGGTCCCTTGGAAAAACTGTTTTTT.

This rearrangement joins TRBV6-5 to TRBJ1-2; a weak D match, TRBD1 (5 bases). The CDR3 has 12 residues. The germline CDR1 and CDR2 sequences are MNHEY and SVGAGI. V lost 6 bases to trimming and J lost 8 bases, with 13 bases between them. This CDR3 is CASSGRRVGYTF. The CDR3 DNA sequence: TGTGCCAGCAGCGGACGCAGGGTCGGCTACACCTTC.

This chain links TRBV5-8 with TRBJ1-4; a weak D match, TRBD1 (5 bases). Per germline, CDR1 SGHTS and CDR2 YDEGEE. This CDR3 is built from 14 residues. The germline V and J ends were trimmed by 4 bases and 6 bases, with 13 bases remaining between them. The CDR3 protein is CASSRRGRDEKLFF. The DNA of the CDR3 is TGTGCCAGCAGCAGGAGGGGACGGGATGAAAAACTGTTTTTT.

The V gene is TRBV5-1, the J gene TRBJ1-3; unclear D gene. Germline V gives CDR1 SGHRS, CDR2 YFSETQ. The CDR3 runs 15 residues. Trimming cost V 4 bases and J 2 bases, with 13 bases left between them. CDR3 loop: CASSRSMGPGNTIYF. The CDR3 DNA reads TGCGCCAGCAGCCGTTCGATGGGCCCTGGAAACACCATATATTTT.

The chain joins TRBV27 to TRBJ1-2; D not certain. CDR3 size: 13 residues. CDR1 and CDR2 (germline): MNHEY, SMNVEV (reference sequence). Trimming shortened V by 4 bases and J by 3 bases, and 9 bases separated the two germline ends. The CDR3 reads CASSSGSDYGYTF. In nucleotides, the CDR3 is TGTGCCAGCAGTTCTGGGAGTGACTATGGCTACACCTTC.

The rearrangement links TRBV7-9 to TRBJ2-3; D might be TRBD2 (5 bases). Trimming pared 5 bases from V and 4 bases from J, leaving 10 bases between. The germline V gene encodes CDR1 SEHNR and CDR2 FQNEAQ (reference sequence). The CDR3 consists of 13 residues. CDR3 sequence reads: CASSAPSSDTQYF. In DNA form, the CDR3 reads TGTGCCAGCAGCGCGCCTAGCTCAGATACGCAGTATTTT.

This clone was picked up a small number of times. The rearrangement joins TRBV5-1 to TRBJ2-4, with 7 bases that match TRBD1. The junction had 7 bases not matched to a gene; V was cut back by 4 bases and J by 6 bases. The CDR3 has 14 amino acids. The V gene's germline CDR1 is SGHRS and CDR2 YFSETQ. The CDR3 here is CASSQGQTPNIQYF. Written as DNA, the CDR3 is TGCGCCAGCAGCCAGGGACAGACTCCAAACATTCAGTACTTC.

The genes are TRBV19 and TRBJ1-5; D is perhaps TRBD1 (5 bases). V lost 0 bases, J lost 7 bases, and 13 bases lay in between. The CDR3 runs to 15 residues. CDR1 and CDR2 from the germline V gene are LNHDA and SQIVND (reference sequence). The CDR3, as DNA: TGTGCCAGTAGTATAGAGGGCGATCGGGGGCAGCCCCAGCATTTT. Its translation is CASSIEGDRGQPQHF.

The chain employs TRBV29-1 and TRBJ2-1, with a weak D call TRBD2 (5 bases). With 6 bases removed from V and 3 bases from J, the gap between germline ends came to 9 bases. The CDR3 has 12 amino acids. Germline V gene sequence: CDR1 SQVTM, CDR2 ANQGSEA. CDR3 sequence reads: CSVRRDYNEQFF. The DNA for the CDR3 is TGCAGCGTACGCCGGGACTACAATGAGCAGTTCTTC.

The V call is TRBV30, the J call TRBJ2-3; D remains unclear. Germline V gene data show CDR1 as GTSNPN and CDR2 as SVGIG (reference sequence). V lost 2 bases and J lost 4, with 4 bases in between. CDR3 length: 11 amino acids. The CDR3 here is CAWSKSDTQYF. The CDR3 DNA reads TGTGCCTGGAGTAAGTCAGATACGCAGTATTTT.

The chain couples TRBV2 to TRBJ1-1; no clear D. The CDR3 runs to 14 residues. The ends were cut back, 5 bases at V and 6 bases at J, with 16 bases in the middle. The germline gives CDR1 SNHLY, CDR2 FYNNEI. CDR3 bases: TGTGCCAGCAGTAAGACCCCGCCCGTGGCTGAAGCTTTCTTT. Translation: CASSKTPPVAEAFF.

CDR3: CSAGRDEQFF. In DNA, the CDR3 is TGCAGCGCTGGGAGGGATGAGCAGTTCTTC. The chain recombines TRBV29-1 with TRBJ2-1; 7 bases are shared with TRBD2. V gave up 7 bases and J gave up 8 bases; unmatched junction bases: 2. Germline V lookup: CDR1 SQVTM, CDR2 ANQGSEA. The CDR3 is made up of 10 amino acids.

The gene calls are TRBV5-5 and TRBJ2-1; the match to TRBD2 covers 9 bases. Germline V gives CDR1 SGHKS, CDR2 YYEKEE (reference sequence). V was clipped by 2 bases and J by 8 bases; unmatched bases: 5. CDR3 length: 14 residues. In nucleotides, the CDR3 is TGTGCCAGCAGCTTTGCGACTAGCGGCTATGAGCAGTTCTTC. Residues: CASSFATSGYEQFF.

The chain employs TRBV21-1 and TRBJ2-4; the table gives TRBD2 as D, unverified against the DNA. TRBV21-1 is a known pseudogene. CDR3 length: 13 amino acids. In DNA, the CDR3 is TGTGCCAGCACCCGGGACTCTAAAAACATTCAGTACTTC. Its protein is CASTRDSKNIQYF.

The V and J genes are TRBV9 and TRBJ2-1; 12 bases fit TRBD2. The junction had 8 bases not matched to a gene; V was cut back by 0 bases and J by 10 bases. CDR3 length: 16 amino acids. Germline V lookup: CDR1 SGDLS, CDR2 YYNGEE. CDR3 nucleotide sequence: TGTGCCAGCAGCGTAGTGTGGACTAGCGGGGTAGGCGAGCAGTTCTTC. Translated: CASSVVWTSGVGEQFF. The full variable domain, completed using reference TRBV9 and TRBJ2-1, is DSGVTQTPKHLITATGQRVTLRCSPRSGDLSVYWYQQSLDQGLQFLIQYYNGEERAKGNILERFSAQQFPDLHSELNLSSLELGDSALYFCASSVVWTSGVGEQFFGPGTRLTVL.

The chain couples TRBV10-3 to TRBJ1-1; 8 bases line up with TRBD1. Losses at the gene ends were 5 bases for V and 3 bases for J; bases not matched to a gene: 5. The germline gives CDR1 ENHRY, CDR2 SYGVKD. This CDR3 is 14 amino acids long. In DNA form, the CDR3 reads TGTGCCATCAGTAACAGGGGGAAAGACACTGAAGCTTTCTTT. Its translation: CAISNRGKDTEAFF.

The chain links TRBV5-1 to TRBJ2-5, with D uncertain. Germline values: CDR1 SGHRS, CDR2 YFSETQ. Between the trimmed V and J ends, which lost 1 base and 0 bases, there was a span of 1 base. The CDR3 spans 12 residues. The CDR3 sequence: CASSLNQETQYF. The CDR3 coding sequence is TGCGCCAGCAGCTTGAACCAAGAGACCCAGTACTTC. The entire variable domain, with the rest obtained from reference TRBV5-1 and TRBJ2-5, is as follows: KAGVTQTPRYLIKTRGQQVTLSCSPISGHRSVSWYQQTPGQGLQFLFEYFSETQRNKGNFPGRFSGRQFSNSRSEMNVSTLELGDSALYLCASSLNQETQYFGPGTRLLVL.

A single count supports this clone. The chain has TRBV19 and TRBJ2-2, with TRBD1 as a possible D gene (7 bases). Trimming cost V 6 bases and J 4 bases, with 12 bases left between them. Germline V lookup: CDR1 LNHDA, CDR2 SQIVND (reference sequence). The CDR3 has 14 amino acids. CDR3 nucleotide sequence: TGTGCCAGTAGACCAGGGGGAGGCACCGGGGAGCTGTTTTTT. It translates to CASRPGGGTGELFF.

This clone was detected a few times. This chain joins TRBV10-3 and TRBJ1-5; the D is unclear. Germline V gene lookup returns CDR1 ENHRY and CDR2 SYGVKD. This CDR3 is 14 amino acids long. V was pared by 0 bases and J by 4 bases, with 7 bases between. The CDR3 spells CAISESGRNQPQHF. CDR3 DNA sequence: TGTGCCATCAGTGAGTCGGGGAGAAATCAGCCCCAGCATTTT.

The chain carries TRBV5-1 and TRBJ2-7, with 8 nucleotides matching TRBD1. After removal of 2 bases from V and 4 bases from J, the junction contained 5 bases not matched to a gene. The germline V gene encodes CDR1 SGHRS and CDR2 YFSETQ. The CDR3 contains 14 residues. DNA for the CDR3: TGCGCCAGCAGCTTTCTTACAGGGGGGTACGAGCAGTACTTC. Its translation is CASSFLTGGYEQYF.

V gene TRBV5-1 combines with J gene TRBJ2-2, with 8 nucleotides matching TRBD1. Germline V gene sequence: CDR1 SGHRS, CDR2 YFSETQ. The CDR3 is made up of 15 amino acids. The trim removed 2 bases at V and 4 bases at J, leaving 4 bases unmatched. CDR3 residues: CASSFGQGLTGELFF. The CDR3 nucleotides are TGCGCCAGCAGCTTTGGACAGGGACTCACCGGGGAGCTGTTTTTT. The entire variable domain, with the rest obtained from reference TRBV5-1 and TRBJ2-2, is as follows: KAGVTQTPRYLIKTRGQQVTLSCSPISGHRSVSWYQQTPGQGLQFLFEYFSETQRNKGNFPGRFSGRQFSNSRSEMNVSTLELGDSALYLCASSFGQGLTGELFFGEGSRLTVL.

This clone was seen a few times. This sequence joins TRBV2 and TRBJ1-2; 11 nucleotides match TRBD1. The CDR3 spans 17 residues. With 2 bases clipped from V and 7 bases from J, the junction kept 12 bases outside the gene matches. The germline gives CDR1 SNHLY, CDR2 FYNNEI. The CDR3 here is CASSEHFRGTGGSGYTF. As DNA, the CDR3 is TGTGCCAGCAGTGAACATTTTCGGGGGACAGGGGGGAGTGGCTACACCTTC.

The chain joins TRBV5-4 to TRBJ1-2; unclear D gene. The CDR3 runs 15 residues. Germline CDR1 and CDR2: SGHNT and YYREEE (reference sequence). V was shortened by 3 bases and J by 5 bases, with 17 bases between the two germline ends. The CDR3 bases are TGTGCCAGCAGCTATGACCCCTTGGGAAGTTATGGCTACACCTTC. It specifies CASSYDPLGSYGYTF.

The chain links TRBV6-1 to TRBJ1-2; possibly TRBD1 for D (6 bases). Germline V lookup: CDR1 MNHNS, CDR2 SASEGT. The V gene lost 5 bases and the J gene lost 3 bases, with 13 bases spanning the gap. The CDR3 consists of 14 residues. The CDR3 is CASSWRGEDYGYTF. The CDR3 region has the DNA TGTGCCAGCAGTTGGAGGGGGGAGGACTATGGCTACACCTTC.

The CDR3 region has the DNA TGTGCCAGCAGGATGGGTCTAGACACCGGGGAGCTGTTTTTT. Protein sequence: CASRMGLDTGELFF. The chain joins TRBV5-4 to TRBJ2-2; D unresolved. Germline CDR1 reads SGHNT; CDR2 reads YYREEE (reference sequence). The CDR3 is 14 amino acids. V was trimmed by 5 bases and J by 3 bases, leaving 11 bases between them.

The table lists this clone with a count of one. The chain combines TRBV5-1 with TRBJ2-7; TRBD2 aligns across 10 bases. This CDR3 region has 16 residues. Germline assignment: CDR1 SGHRS and CDR2 YFSETQ. After removal of 1 base from V and 0 bases from J, the junction contained 4 bases not matched to a gene. CDR3 in amino acids: CASSLSPSGSSYEQYF. CDR3 bases: TGCGCCAGCAGCTTGTCGCCTAGCGGGAGCTCCTACGAGCAGTACTTC.

The chain uses TRBV5-1 and TRBJ1-2; maybe TRBD1 (6 bases). Germline V CDR1 and CDR2: SGHRS, YFSETQ. The CDR3 length is 14 residues. V was clipped by 8 bases and J by 3 bases, with 17 bases between them. The CDR3 bases are TGCGCCAGTACCCTGGGGGGGGCCCACTATGGCTACACCTTC. It translates to CASTLGGAHYGYTF. The full variable domain, in which reference TRBV5-1 and TRBJ1-2 provide the parts outside the CDR3, is KAGVTQTPRYLIKTRGQQVTLSCSPISGHRSVSWYQQTPGQGLQFLFEYFSETQRNKGNFPGRFSGRQFSNSRSEMNVSTLELGDSALYLCASTLGGAHYGYTFGSGTRLTVV.

The chain is built from TRBV28 and TRBJ2-7, with D perhaps matching TRBD2 (5 bases). With 4 bases removed from V and 3 bases from J, the gap between germline ends came to 13 bases. The germline CDR1 and CDR2 sequences are MDHEN and SYDVKM. The CDR3 totals 14 residues. The CDR3 loop reads CASSSVRGNYEQYF. The CDR3 bases are TGTGCCAGCAGTTCAGTTCGGGGAAACTACGAGCAGTACTTC.